Below are 32 T cell receptor beta chains sequenced from a single sample in a study of T cells after yellow fever vaccination. One entry per CDR3 protein results from TCRdb running MiXCR on the 5' RACE reads. The data show about 170,000 distinct CDR3 sequences, approximately 6% seen once. This specimen consisted of CD4+ T cells sorted from PBMCs, obtained on the day of the first yellow fever vaccination. The receptors come from a man younger than 35 who received the YFV17D yellow fever vaccine.

This clonotype was detected a few times. The genes are TRBV7-2 and TRBJ2-7; possible D gene TRBD2, 7 bases. The germline V gene has CDR1 SGHTA and CDR2 FQGNSA. Trimming took 2 bases from V and 7 from J, leaving 15 bases between them. The CDR3 covers 14 residues. This chain's CDR3 is CASSLTGRVWEQYV. DNA of the CDR3: TGTGCCAGCAGCTTAACAGGGAGGGTTTGGGAGCAGTACGTC.

The table lists this clonotype with many counts. This chain links TRBV7-9 with TRBJ2-5, with TRBD1 matching over 7 bases. V was pared by 5 bases and J by 2 bases, with 8 bases of the junction left unmatched. The length of the CDR3 is 15 residues. Germline V gives CDR1 SEHNR, CDR2 FQNEAQ (reference sequence). CDR3 in amino acids: CASSLKRGQQETQYF. The CDR3 DNA is TGTGCCAGCAGCCTTAAACGGGGACAGCAAGAGACCCAGTACTTC.

The J gene is TRBJ2-5, the V gene TRBV3-1; 13 bases align to TRBD2. The V segment lost 4 bases and the J segment 5 bases; nucleotides outside the gene matches: 10. Germline V lookup: CDR1 LGHDT, CDR2 YNNKEL (reference sequence). The CDR3 runs 17 residues. The CDR3 sequence: CASSPYPGTSGAETQYF. DNA for the CDR3: TGTGCCAGCAGCCCCTACCCCGGGACTAGCGGGGCGGAGACCCAGTACTTC.

The chain is built from TRBV10-2 and TRBJ1-3, with TRBD1 as a possible D gene (6 bases). This CDR3 is built from 15 residues. Per germline, CDR1 WSHSY and CDR2 SAAADI. V dropped 6 bases and J dropped 6 bases, with 18 bases sitting between them. CDR3: CASRTSSTGINTIYF. DNA of the CDR3: TGCGCCAGCAGGACAAGCAGCACAGGGATAAACACCATATATTTT.

The chain has TRBV29-1 and TRBJ1-2; D is unresolved. Germline V gene data show CDR1 as SQVTM and CDR2 as ANQGSEA. The CDR3 has 12 amino acids. V was cut by 7 bases and J by 3 bases, with 12 bases left in between. DNA for the CDR3: TGCAGCGCCTACAGATTGGACTATGGCTACACCTTC. Its translation is CSAYRLDYGYTF. Combining the CDR3 with reference TRBV29-1 and TRBJ1-2 gives the whole variable domain SAVISQKPSRDICQRGTSLTIQCQVDSQVTMMFWYRQQPGQSLTLIATANQGSEATYESGFVIDKFPISRPNLTFSTLTVSNMSPEDSSIYLCSAYRLDYGYTFGSGTRLTVV.

This chain's CDR3 is CASGFGTGKGGTQYF. CDR3 in DNA: TGTGCTAGTGGTTTTGGGACAGGAAAAGGGGGGACCCAGTACTTC. The rearrangement uses TRBV12-5 and TRBJ2-5; 8 nucleotides match TRBD1. Germline CDR1 and CDR2: LGHNT and FRNRAP. The V segment lost 3 bases and the J segment 7 bases; nucleotides outside the gene matches: 10. The CDR3 has 15 residues.

This clonotype was detected ten times or more. V usage is TRBV7-9 and J usage is TRBJ2-7; TRBD1 is a possible D gene (5 bases). V was clipped by 5 bases and J by 9 bases, with 14 bases between them. Germline V gives CDR1 SEHNR, CDR2 FQNEAQ (reference sequence). The CDR3 runs to 12 residues. Written as DNA, the CDR3 is TGTGCCAGCAGCCACGACGATCAGGGGCAGTACGTC. It encodes CASSHDDQGQYV.

This clonotype was observed at least ten times. The chain links TRBV24-1 to TRBJ2-1; 15 nucleotides match TRBD2. Germline V gene lookup returns CDR1 KGHDR and CDR2 SFDVKD. Trimming cost V 5 bases and J 7 bases; bases outside gene matches: 5. There are 16 residues in the CDR3. CDR3 bases: TGTGCCACCAGTGGCCCCGGGACTAGCGGGGGGAATGAGCAGTTCTTC. It is translated as CATSGPGTSGGNEQFF.

The chain is built from TRBV6-1 and TRBJ2-5, with 11 bases identical to TRBD2. Germline CDR1 and CDR2: MNHNS and SASEGT. There are 16 residues in the CDR3. Germline trimming cut 5 bases from V and 5 bases from J; bases unmatched to any gene: 10. CDR3 in amino acids: CASSKQNSGGGETQYF. CDR3 bases: TGTGCCAGCAGTAAACAAAATAGCGGGGGGGGGGAGACCCAGTACTTC.

The rearrangement links TRBV18 to TRBJ2-2, with a possible D match to TRBD1 (6 bases). The CDR3 extends over 15 amino acids. In germline, CDR1 is KGHSH, CDR2 LQKENI. Trimming removed 6 bases at V and 7 bases at J, with 18 bases between. Written as DNA, the CDR3 is TGTGCCAGCTCTCGCGACCAGGGGTACGACGGGGAGCTGTTTTTT. This translates into CASSRDQGYDGELFF.

In its sample, this clonotype was seen many times. The V call is TRBV7-2, the J call TRBJ2-1; 7 bases are shared with TRBD2. The CDR3 length is 14 residues. In germline, CDR1 is SGHTA, CDR2 FQGNSA. Trimming cost V 1 base and J 6 bases; bases outside gene matches: 3. DNA of the CDR3: TGTGCCAGCAGCTTAGTAGCTAGCGGCAATGAGCAGTTCTTC. Translated: CASSLVASGNEQFF. The entire variable domain, with the rest obtained from reference TRBV7-2 and TRBJ2-1, is as follows: GAGVSQSPSNKVTEKGKDVELRCDPISGHTALYWYRQSLGQGLEFLIYFQGNSAPDKSGLPSDRFSAERTGGSVSTLTIQRTQQEDSAVYLCASSLVASGNEQFFGPGTRLTVL.

At least ten counts were recorded for this clonotype. The chain has TRBV7-2 and TRBJ1-1, with D uncertain. Per the germline V gene, CDR1 is SGHTA and CDR2 is FQGNSA. Trimming removed 0 bases at V and 4 bases at J, with 9 bases between. This CDR3 region has 14 residues. The CDR3 region has the DNA TGTGCCAGCAGCTTAGCAAACAGCCCCACTGAAGCTTTCTTT. This sequence encodes CASSLANSPTEAFF.

In this sample, this clonotype turned up many times. The chain couples TRBV9 to TRBJ2-1; 8 positions agree with TRBD2. This CDR3 is 15 amino acids long. Per the germline V gene, CDR1 is SGDLS and CDR2 is YYNGEE. After removal of 3 bases from V and 5 bases from J, the junction contained 7 bases not matched to a gene. Here the CDR3 DNA reads TGTGCCAGCAGCGCGCGGGGGGCTGTAGACAATGAGCAGTTCTTC. It translates to CASSARGAVDNEQFF. The full variable domain, with the rest looked up from reference TRBV9 and TRBJ2-1, is DSGVTQTPKHLITATGQRVTLRCSPRSGDLSVYWYQQSLDQGLQFLIQYYNGEERAKGNILERFSAQQFPDLHSELNLSSLELGDSALYFCASSARGAVDNEQFFGPGTRLTVL.

The gene calls are TRBV20-1 and TRBJ2-5; TRBD1 might be the D (6 bases). From germline, CDR1 is DFQATT and CDR2 SNEGSKA (reference sequence). This CDR3 has 13 amino acids. V lost 5 bases and J lost 4, with 14 bases in between. CDR3 amino acids: CSAGLGTRETQYF. In DNA, the CDR3 is TGCAGTGCTGGTCTGGGGACACGAGAGACCCAGTACTTC.

This clonotype was detected only a few times. The V gene is TRBV5-1, the J gene TRBJ2-5; possibly TRBD2 for D (6 bases). Trimming stripped 3 bases from V and 7 bases from J, with 22 bases between. Germline-derived CDR1 and CDR2 are SGHRS and YFSETQ. This CDR3 comprises 16 residues. CDR3 protein: CASSWIPGLDGGTQYF. The CDR3 nucleotides are TGCGCCAGCAGCTGGATTCCGGGACTGGATGGGGGGACCCAGTACTTC.

The gene calls are TRBV7-2 and TRBJ2-5, with a possible D match to TRBD2 (7 bases). CDR1 is SGHTA, CDR2 FQGNSA, per germline. The V and J ends lost 5 bases and 5 bases respectively, with 18 bases between them. This CDR3 is built from 15 residues. CDR3 sequence (DNA): TGTGCCAGCAGCCCCACCTGGGGGGGCCCTGAGACCCAGTACTTC. Protein: CASSPTWGGPETQYF.

In this sample, this clonotype turned up a few times. This sequence joins TRBV6-5 and TRBJ1-6; D is unclear. CDR3 length: 16 amino acids. Germline V lookup: CDR1 MNHEY, CDR2 SVGAGI. Between the trimmed V and J ends, which lost 0 bases and 14 bases, there was a span of 20 bases. The CDR3 nucleotides read TGTGCCAGCAGTTACTCGATCCACCTCGAGGTTTTCGCCCTCCACTTT. It yields the protein CASSYSIHLEVFALHF.

This clonotype showed up many times. This chain uses TRBV5-1 with TRBJ1-1, with TRBD1 matching 7 bases. Germline trimming cut 4 bases from V and 4 bases from J; bases unmatched to any gene: 13. The CDR3 spans 16 residues. CDR1 is SGHRS, CDR2 YFSETQ, per germline. The CDR3 reads CASSPRGWGRGTEAFF. CDR3 DNA sequence: TGCGCCAGCAGCCCCAGGGGGTGGGGGCGCGGCACTGAAGCTTTCTTT.

The J gene is TRBJ2-3, the V gene TRBV5-1, with TRBD1 matching 7 bases. The CDR3 runs 14 residues. CDR1 and CDR2 from the germline V gene are SGHRS and YFSETQ. Unmatched junction bases numbered 5, after V lost 2 bases and J lost 5 bases. CDR3 in DNA: TGCGCCAGCAGCTTCGGACAGGTTAAAGATACGCAGTATTTT. Translated: CASSFGQVKDTQYF. The complete variable domain, with remaining parts taken from reference TRBV5-1 and TRBJ2-3, reads KAGVTQTPRYLIKTRGQQVTLSCSPISGHRSVSWYQQTPGQGLQFLFEYFSETQRNKGNFPGRFSGRQFSNSRSEMNVSTLELGDSALYLCASSFGQVKDTQYFGPGTRLTVL.

Many counts were recorded for this clonotype. The V gene is TRBV7-2, the J gene TRBJ1-1, with D hard to call. Trimming took off 5 bases at V and 5 bases at J, with 12 bases between the two ends. The CDR3 runs to 13 residues. Per germline, CDR1 SGHTA and CDR2 FQGNSA. The CDR3 nucleotides read TGTGCCAGCAGCCCTGCTAGGGATACTGAAGCTTTCTTT. It specifies CASSPARDTEAFF.

This clonotype was seen a handful of times. J is TRBJ2-5 and V is TRBV7-7; D is possibly TRBD2 (6 bases). CDR1 and CDR2 from the germline V gene are SSHAT and FNYEAQ (reference sequence). The CDR3 has 16 amino acids. The V end was cut by 8 bases, the J end by 4 bases, with 23 bases between. The CDR3 bases are TGTGCCAGCGGATCTTACGGGCAGGCCGGGGGAGAGACCCAGTACTTC. The encoded protein is CASGSYGQAGGETQYF.

A note on this clonotype: The junction differs from germline at one of its ends, possibly a read error. The chain couples TRBV5-4 to TRBJ2-1; unclear D gene. There are 13 residues in the CDR3. From germline, CDR1 is SGHNT and CDR2 YYREEE (reference sequence). DNA of the CDR3: TGTGCCAGCGGCTTGGCCCTCCTCAATGAGCAGTTCTTC. It translates to CASGLALLNEQFF.

Points on this clonotype: With a much larger clone just one base away, this may be a read error. The CDR3 DNA is TGCGCCAGCAGCTGGGCCGGGGCGGAGACAGATGCGCAGTATTTT. Encoded protein: CASSWAGAETDAQYF. The chain joins TRBV5-1 to TRBJ2-3, with D tentatively TRBD1 or TRBD2 (5 bases each). Germline V gives CDR1 SGHRS, CDR2 YFSETQ. The CDR3 runs to 15 residues. The full variable domain, rest sourced from reference TRBV5-1 and TRBJ2-3, is KAGVTQTPRYLIKTRGQQVTLSCSPISGHRSVSWYQQTPGQGLQFLFEYFSETQRNKGNFPGRFSGRQFSNSRSEMNVSTLELGDSALYLCASSWAGAETDAQYFGPGTRLTVL.

This clonotype showed up just a few times. V is TRBV5-6 and J is TRBJ2-5; no reliable D call. The CDR3 length is 13 residues. Germline lookup yields CDR1 SGHDT and CDR2 YYEEEE. V gave up 0 bases and J gave up 3 bases, with 6 bases separating them. CDR3 coding DNA: TGTGCCAGCAGCTTGGTGACAAAAGAGACCCAGTACTTC. Amino acid sequence: CASSLVTKETQYF.

Many counts were recorded for this clonotype. This chain joins TRBV7-2 and TRBJ1-1; no definite D call. The germline CDR1 and CDR2 sequences are SGHTA and FQGNSA. Deletions cut 3 bases from V and 6 bases from J, with 8 bases between. This CDR3 comprises 12 residues. CDR3: CASSFSGPEAFF. The DNA for the CDR3 is TGTGCCAGCAGCTTTTCGGGTCCTGAAGCTTTCTTT.

This clonotype was seen a few times. The CDR3 bases are TGTGCCAGCAGCTGGGAGGCGACAGGGCCGGAGACCCAGTACTTC. Its translation: CASSWEATGPETQYF. This chain links TRBV5-4 with TRBJ2-5, with D tentatively TRBD1 (7 bases). Trimming removed 3 bases at V and 5 bases at J, with 17 bases between. Germline CDR1 SGHNT, CDR2 YYREEE (reference sequence). This CDR3 spans 15 amino acids.

This clonotype was counted between two and nine times. The V and J genes are TRBV5-1 and TRBJ2-4; 8 bases fit TRBD1. CDR3 length: 14 amino acids. Germline CDR1 reads SGHRS; CDR2 reads YFSETQ. Germline trimming cut 2 bases from V and 8 bases from J; bases unmatched to any gene: 6. Here the CDR3 reads CASSFYQGADIQYF. The CDR3 DNA reads TGCGCCAGCAGCTTTTACCAGGGGGCGGACATTCAGTACTTC.

This clonotype was counted between two and nine times. This chain joins TRBV12-3 or TRBV12-4 and TRBJ1-2; TRBD1 matches at 7 bases. The CDR3 length is 12 residues. V trimming: 8 bases; J trimming: 8 bases; junction bases outside the gene matches: 8. The CDR3 region is CASGITGDGYTF. DNA for the CDR3: TGTGCCAGCGGGATTACAGGGGACGGCTACACCTTC.

Note on this clonotype: Just one base apart from a much larger clone, this may be a read error. V and J are TRBV6-2 or TRBV6-3 and TRBJ1-1; no firm D call. CDR3 length: 15 residues. The V gene lost 5 bases and the J gene lost 0 bases, with 13 bases spanning the gap. The V gene's germline CDR1 is MNHEY and CDR2 SVGEGT. As DNA, the CDR3 is TGTGCCAGCAGTGCCGAACTGTGGCTGAACACTGAAGCTTTCTTT. Translation: CASSAELWLNTEAFF.

This clonotype was detected only a few times. The chain couples TRBV10-3 to TRBJ1-1, with 7 bases identical to TRBD1. The germline V gene encodes CDR1 ENHRY and CDR2 SYGVKD. V dropped 7 bases and J dropped 5; count of bases not matched to a gene: 7. This CDR3 has 13 amino acids. The CDR3 DNA reads as TGTGCCATCACCGACAGGGAAGGAACTGAAGCTTTCTTT. This sequence encodes CAITDREGTEAFF.

The rearrangement joins TRBV28 to TRBJ1-2; D is unresolved. Trimming pared 7 bases from V and 4 bases from J, leaving 4 bases between. The V gene's germline CDR1 is MDHEN and CDR2 SYDVKM. The length of the CDR3 is 10 residues. The CDR3 region is CASKGYGYTF. The CDR3 region has the DNA TGTGCCAGCAAAGGCTATGGCTACACCTTC.

J is TRBJ2-5 and V is TRBV18; TRBD1 might be the D (5 bases). The CDR3 length is 13 residues. CDR1 is KGHSH, CDR2 LQKENI, per germline. Trimming shortened V by 6 bases and J by 5 bases, and 13 bases separated the two germline ends. As DNA, the CDR3 is TGTGCCAGCTCCGACAGCAACGGGGAGACCCAGTACTTC. It is translated as CASSDSNGETQYF.